A single T cell receptor beta chain is shown here with its context. Its antigen is not identified. The data were produced by immunoSEQ multiplex PCR, yet TCRdb's version contains in-frame clones alone and is incomplete. The data hold about 28,000 clones, with approximately 86% observed a single time. These data are taken from a study of a mutant IDH1 vaccine in newly diagnosed glioma. On the study more broadly: The patients were given eight vaccinations, one each in weeks 1, 3, 5, 7, 11, 15, 19 and 23.

Overall study results and limits: Top peripheral T cell clonotype shifts appeared unrelated to pseudoprogression.

Time point denoted: week 5, during vaccination. All doses held 300 ug of mutant IDH1 20-mer peptide, with topical imiquimod. V lost 1 base to trimming and J lost 7 bases, with 7 bases between them. This CDR3 region has 12 residues. Germline assignment: CDR1 MNHNS and CDR2 SASEGT. This specimen was peripheral blood mononuclear cells (PBMCs), taken from a glioma patient whose treatment included an IDH1 peptide vaccine. V gene TRBV6-1 combines with J gene TRBJ1-2; D gene unclear. The sequence was collected from a woman in her thirties or forties with glioma. Some clones in this sample may be carry-over from other donors' samples. CDR3 bases: TGTGCCAGCAGTGAAGGTTTTTTTGGCTACACCTTC. Translated: CASSEGFFGYTF.